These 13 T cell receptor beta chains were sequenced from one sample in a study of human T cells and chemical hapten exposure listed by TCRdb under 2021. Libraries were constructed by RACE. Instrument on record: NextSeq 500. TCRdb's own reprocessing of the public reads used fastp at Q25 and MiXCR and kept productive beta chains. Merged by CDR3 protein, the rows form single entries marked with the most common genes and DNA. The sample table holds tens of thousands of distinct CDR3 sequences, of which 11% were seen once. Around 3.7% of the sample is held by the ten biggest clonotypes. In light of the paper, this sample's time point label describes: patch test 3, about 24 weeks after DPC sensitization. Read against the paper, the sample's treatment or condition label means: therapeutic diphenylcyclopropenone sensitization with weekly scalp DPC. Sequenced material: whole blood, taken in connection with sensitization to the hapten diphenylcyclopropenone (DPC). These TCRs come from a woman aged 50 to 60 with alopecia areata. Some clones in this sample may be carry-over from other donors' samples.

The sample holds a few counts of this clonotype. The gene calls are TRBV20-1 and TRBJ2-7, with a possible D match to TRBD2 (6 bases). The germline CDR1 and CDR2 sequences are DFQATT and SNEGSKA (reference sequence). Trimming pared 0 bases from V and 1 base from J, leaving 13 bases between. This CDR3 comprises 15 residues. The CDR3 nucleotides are TGCAGTGCTAGAGATTTACGGGAGACGTCCTACGAGCAGTACTTC. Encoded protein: CSARDLRETSYEQYF.

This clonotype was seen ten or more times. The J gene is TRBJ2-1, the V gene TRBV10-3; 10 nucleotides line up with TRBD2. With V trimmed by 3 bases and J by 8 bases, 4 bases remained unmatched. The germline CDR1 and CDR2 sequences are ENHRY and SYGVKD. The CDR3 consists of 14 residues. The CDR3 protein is CAISDSLAGDEQFF. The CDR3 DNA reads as TGTGCCATCAGTGATAGTCTAGCGGGAGATGAGCAGTTCTTC.

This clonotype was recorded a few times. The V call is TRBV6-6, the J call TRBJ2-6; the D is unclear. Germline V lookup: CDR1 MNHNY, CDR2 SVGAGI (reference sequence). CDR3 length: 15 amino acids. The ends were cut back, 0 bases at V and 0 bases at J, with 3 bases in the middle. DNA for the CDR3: TGTGCCAGCAGTTACTCCGGCTCTGGGGCCAACGTCCTGACTTTC. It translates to CASSYSGSGANVLTF.

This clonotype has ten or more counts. The CDR3 sequence is CASTSPGGVTEAFF. CDR3 DNA sequence: TGTGCCAGCACATCTCCCGGGGGTGTCACTGAAGCTTTCTTT. The chain joins TRBV28 to TRBJ1-1; the D gene is possibly TRBD1 (5 bases). Germline-derived CDR1 and CDR2 are MDHEN and SYDVKM. The CDR3 spans 14 residues. With 7 bases removed from V and 4 bases from J, the gap between germline ends came to 16 bases. Together with reference TRBV28 and TRBJ1-1, the CDR3 gives the full variable domain: DVKVTQSSRYLVKRTGEKVFLECVQDMDHENMFWYRQDPGLGLRLIYFSYDVKMKEKGDIPEGYSVSREKKERFSLILESASTNQTSMYLCASTSPGGVTEAFFGQGTRLTVV.

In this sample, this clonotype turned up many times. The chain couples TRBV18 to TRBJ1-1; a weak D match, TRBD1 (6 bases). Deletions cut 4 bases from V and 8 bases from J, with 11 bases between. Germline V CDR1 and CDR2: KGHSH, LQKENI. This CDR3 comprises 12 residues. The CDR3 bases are TGTGCCAGCTCACTACAGGGATACGAAGCTTTCTTT. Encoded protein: CASSLQGYEAFF.

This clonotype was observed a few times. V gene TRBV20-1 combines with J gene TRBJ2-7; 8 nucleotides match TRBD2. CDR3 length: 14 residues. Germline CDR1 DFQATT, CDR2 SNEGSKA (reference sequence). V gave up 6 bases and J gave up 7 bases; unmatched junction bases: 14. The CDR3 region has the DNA TGCAGTGCCCGCCGGGGGGGCCCATTACGAGAGCAGTACTTC. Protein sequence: CSARRGGPLREQYF.

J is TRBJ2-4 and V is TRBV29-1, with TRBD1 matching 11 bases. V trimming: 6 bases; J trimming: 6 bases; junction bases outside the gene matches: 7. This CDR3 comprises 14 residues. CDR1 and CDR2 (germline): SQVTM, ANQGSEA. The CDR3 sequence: CSVKDRGRLNIQYF. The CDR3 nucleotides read TGCAGCGTAAAGGACAGGGGGCGACTAAACATTCAGTACTTC.

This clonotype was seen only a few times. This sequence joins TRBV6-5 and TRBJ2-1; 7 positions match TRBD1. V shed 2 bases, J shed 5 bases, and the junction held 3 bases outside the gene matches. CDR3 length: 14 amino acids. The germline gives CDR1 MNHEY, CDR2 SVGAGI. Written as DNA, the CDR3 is TGTGCCAGCAGTTACCTTACAGGGGACAATGAGCAGTTCTTC. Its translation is CASSYLTGDNEQFF.

CDR3 sequence (DNA): TGTGCCAGCTCACCACCGGGACCGAACTATGGCTACACCTTC. This codes for CASSPPGPNYGYTF. The rearrangement uses TRBV18 and TRBJ1-2; a possible D gene is TRBD1 (5 bases). This CDR3 contains 14 residues. Trimming took off 0 bases at V and 2 bases at J, with 7 bases between the two ends. Germline V CDR1 and CDR2: KGHSH, LQKENI.

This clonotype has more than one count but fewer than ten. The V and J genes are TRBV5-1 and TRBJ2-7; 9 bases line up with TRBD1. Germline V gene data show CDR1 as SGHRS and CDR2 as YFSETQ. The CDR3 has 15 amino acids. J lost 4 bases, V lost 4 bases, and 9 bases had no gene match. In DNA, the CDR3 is TGCGCCAGCAGCAGGGGAACAGGGGGCGCGTACGAGCAGTACTTC. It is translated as CASSRGTGGAYEQYF.

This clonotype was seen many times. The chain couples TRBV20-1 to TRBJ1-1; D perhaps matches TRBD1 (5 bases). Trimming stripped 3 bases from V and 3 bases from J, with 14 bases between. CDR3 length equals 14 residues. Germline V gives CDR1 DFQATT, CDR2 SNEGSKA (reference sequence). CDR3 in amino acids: CSASPGPGDTEAFF. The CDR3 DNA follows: TGCAGTGCTAGCCCGGGACCAGGAGACACTGAAGCTTTCTTT.

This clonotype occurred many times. The CDR3 is CASSGTQPTDTQYF. CDR3 coding DNA: TGTGCCAGTTCCGGGACCCAACCCACAGATACGCAGTATTTT. This rearrangement joins TRBV28 to TRBJ2-3; D is tentatively TRBD1 or TRBD2 (5 bases each). There are 14 residues in the CDR3. Germline CDR1 reads MDHEN; CDR2 reads SYDVKM. The V and J ends lost 9 bases and 2 bases respectively, with 15 bases between them.

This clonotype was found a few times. CDR3 region: CASRQVPPGSSYEQYF. CDR3 coding DNA: TGTGCCAGCAGGCAGGTCCCGCCAGGGAGCTCCTACGAGCAGTACTTC. The rearrangement uses TRBV6-2 or TRBV6-3 and TRBJ2-7; D tentatively reads TRBD1 or TRBD2 (5 bases each). This CDR3 is built from 16 residues. V lost 6 bases, J lost 0 bases, and 18 bases lay in between. CDR1 is MNHEY and CDR2 is SVGEGT in the germline V gene.